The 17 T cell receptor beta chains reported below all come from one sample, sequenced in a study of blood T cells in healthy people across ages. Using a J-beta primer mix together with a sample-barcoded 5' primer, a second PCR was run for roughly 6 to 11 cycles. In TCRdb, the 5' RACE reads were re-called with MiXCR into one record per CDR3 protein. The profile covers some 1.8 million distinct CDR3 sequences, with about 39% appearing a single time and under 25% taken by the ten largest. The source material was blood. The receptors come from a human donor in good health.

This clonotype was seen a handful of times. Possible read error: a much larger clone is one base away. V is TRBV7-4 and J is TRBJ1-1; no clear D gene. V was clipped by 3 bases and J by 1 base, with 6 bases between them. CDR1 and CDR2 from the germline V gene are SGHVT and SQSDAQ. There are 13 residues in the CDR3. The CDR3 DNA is TGTGCCAGCAGCTTTAAAAGGAACACTGAAGCTTTCTTT. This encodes CASSFKRNTEAFF. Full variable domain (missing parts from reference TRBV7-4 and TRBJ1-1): GAGVSQSPRYKVAKRGRDVALRCDSISGHVTLYWYRQTLGQGSEVLTYSQSDAQRDKSGRPSGRFSAERPERSVSTLKIQRTEQGDSAVYLCASSFKRNTEAFFGQGTRLTVV.

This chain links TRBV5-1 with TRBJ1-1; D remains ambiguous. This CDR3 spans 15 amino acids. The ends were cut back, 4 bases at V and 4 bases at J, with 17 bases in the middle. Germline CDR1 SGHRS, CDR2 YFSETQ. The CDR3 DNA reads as TGCGCCAGCAGCGAGGAAATCGGACTGGCCACTGAAGCTTTCTTT. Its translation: CASSEEIGLATEAFF.

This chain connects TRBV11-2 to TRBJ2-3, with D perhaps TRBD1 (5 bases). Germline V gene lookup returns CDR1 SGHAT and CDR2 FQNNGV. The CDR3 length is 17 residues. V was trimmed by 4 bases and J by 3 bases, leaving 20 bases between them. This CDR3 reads CASSSIYGQGRTDTQYF. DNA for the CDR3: TGTGCCAGCAGCTCAATCTACGGGCAGGGTCGAACAGATACGCAGTATTTT.

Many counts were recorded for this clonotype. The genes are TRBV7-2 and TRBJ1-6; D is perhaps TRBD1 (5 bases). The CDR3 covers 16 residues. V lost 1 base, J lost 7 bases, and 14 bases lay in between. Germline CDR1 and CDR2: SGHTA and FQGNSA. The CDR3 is CASSLGWGRRNSPLHF. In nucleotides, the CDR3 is TGTGCCAGCAGCTTAGGGTGGGGCAGAAGGAATTCACCCCTCCACTTT.

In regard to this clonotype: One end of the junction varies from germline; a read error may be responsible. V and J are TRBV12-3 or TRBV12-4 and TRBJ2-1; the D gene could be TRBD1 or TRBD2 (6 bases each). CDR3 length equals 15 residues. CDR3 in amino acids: CASSFSGAHVNGQFF. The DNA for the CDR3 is TGTGCCAGCAGTTTTTCGGGGGCCCACGTTAATGGGCAGTTCTTC.

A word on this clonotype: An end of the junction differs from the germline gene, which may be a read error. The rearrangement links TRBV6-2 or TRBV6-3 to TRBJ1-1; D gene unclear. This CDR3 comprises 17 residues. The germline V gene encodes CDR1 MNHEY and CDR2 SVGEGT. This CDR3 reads CASSNAYPDWANTDAFF. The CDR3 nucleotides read TGTGCCAGCAGTAACGCGTACCCCGACTGGGCGAACACTGACGCTTTCTTT.

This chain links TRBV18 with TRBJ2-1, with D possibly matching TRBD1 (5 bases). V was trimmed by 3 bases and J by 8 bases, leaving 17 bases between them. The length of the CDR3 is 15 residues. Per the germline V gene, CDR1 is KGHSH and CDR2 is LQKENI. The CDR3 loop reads CASSPDKGRLYEQFF. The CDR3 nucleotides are TGTGCCAGCTCACCCGACAAGGGGCGTCTCTATGAGCAGTTCTTC.

The CDR3 sequence is CASSVYRGRSREQFF. The CDR3, as DNA: TGTGCCAGCAGCGTCTACAGGGGGCGTTCTAGGGAGCAGTTCTTC. V usage is TRBV7-2 and J usage is TRBJ2-1, with 9 nucleotides matching TRBD1. Losses at the gene ends were 5 bases for V and 10 bases for J; bases not matched to a gene: 12. The CDR3 loop spans 15 amino acids. The germline V gene encodes CDR1 SGHTA and CDR2 FQGNSA. The variable domain in full, with the rest retrieved from reference TRBV7-2 and TRBJ2-1, is GAGVSQSPSNKVTEKGKDVELRCDPISGHTALYWYRQSLGQGLEFLIYFQGNSAPDKSGLPSDRFSAERTGGSVSTLTIQRTQQEDSAVYLCASSVYRGRSREQFFGPGTRLTVL.

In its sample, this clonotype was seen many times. The CDR3 DNA follows: TGCAGCGTTTCCGGGACAGATTACGGCGAGCAGTACTTC. It encodes CSVSGTDYGEQYF. The chain has TRBV29-1 and TRBJ2-7, with 7 bases fitting TRBD1. With V trimmed by 5 bases and J by 6 bases, 10 bases remained unmatched. CDR1 SQVTM and CDR2 ANQGSEA come from the germline V gene. CDR3 length: 13 amino acids.

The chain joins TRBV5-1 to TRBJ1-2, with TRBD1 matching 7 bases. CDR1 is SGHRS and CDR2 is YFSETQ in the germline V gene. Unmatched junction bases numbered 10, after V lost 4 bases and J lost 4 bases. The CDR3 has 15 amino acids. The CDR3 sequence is CASSPGRDSLYGYTF. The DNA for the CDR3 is TGCGCCAGCAGCCCGGGCCGGGACAGTCTCTATGGCTACACCTTC.

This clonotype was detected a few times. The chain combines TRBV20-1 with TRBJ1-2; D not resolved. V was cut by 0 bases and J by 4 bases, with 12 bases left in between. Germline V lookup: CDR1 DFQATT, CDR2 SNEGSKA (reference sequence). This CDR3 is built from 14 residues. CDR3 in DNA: TGCAGTGCTAGAGAGTGGGGTCAGTCCTATGGCTACACCTTC. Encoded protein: CSAREWGQSYGYTF.

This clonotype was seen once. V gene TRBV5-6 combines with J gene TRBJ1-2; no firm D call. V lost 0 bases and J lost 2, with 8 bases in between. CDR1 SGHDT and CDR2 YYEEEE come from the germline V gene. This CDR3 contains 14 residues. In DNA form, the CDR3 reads TGTGCCAGCAGCTTGGCGTGGAAGAACTATGGCTACACCTTC. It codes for CASSLAWKNYGYTF.

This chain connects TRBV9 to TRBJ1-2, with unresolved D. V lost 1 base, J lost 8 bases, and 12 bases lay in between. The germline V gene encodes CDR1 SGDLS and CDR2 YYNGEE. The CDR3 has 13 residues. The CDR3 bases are TGTGCCAGCAGCGTAATCTTAGGTCACGGCTACACCTTC. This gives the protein CASSVILGHGYTF.

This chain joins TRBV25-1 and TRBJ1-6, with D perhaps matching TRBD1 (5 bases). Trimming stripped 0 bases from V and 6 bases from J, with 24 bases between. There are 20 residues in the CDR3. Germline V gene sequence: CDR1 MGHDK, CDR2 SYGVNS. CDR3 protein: CASSEYFLQEPDEFNSPLHF. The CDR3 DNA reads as TGTGCCAGCAGTGAATATTTTTTACAGGAGCCAGATGAGTTTAATTCACCCCTCCACTTT. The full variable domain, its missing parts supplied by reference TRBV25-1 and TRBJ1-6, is EADIYQTPRYLVIGTGKKITLECSQTMGHDKMYWYQQDPGMELHLIHYSYGVNSTEKGDLSSESTVSRIRTEHFPLTLESARPSHTSQYLCASSEYFLQEPDEFNSPLHFGNGTRLTVT.

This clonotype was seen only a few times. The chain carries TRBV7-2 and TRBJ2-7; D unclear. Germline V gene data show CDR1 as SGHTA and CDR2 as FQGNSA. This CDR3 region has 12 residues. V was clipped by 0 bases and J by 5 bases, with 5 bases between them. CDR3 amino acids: CASSLAWHEQYF. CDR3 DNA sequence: TGTGCCAGCAGCTTAGCGTGGCACGAGCAGTACTTC.

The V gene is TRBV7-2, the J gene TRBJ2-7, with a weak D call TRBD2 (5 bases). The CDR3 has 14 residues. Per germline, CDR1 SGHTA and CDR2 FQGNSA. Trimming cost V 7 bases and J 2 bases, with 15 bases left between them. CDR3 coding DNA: TGTGCCAGCAACCGAGGGCCCTTAACCTACGAGCAGTACTTC. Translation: CASNRGPLTYEQYF.

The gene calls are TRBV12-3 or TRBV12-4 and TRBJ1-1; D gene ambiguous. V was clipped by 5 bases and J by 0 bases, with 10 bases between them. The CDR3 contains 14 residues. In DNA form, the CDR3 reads TGTGCCAGCAGTCCTGGGGTGATGAACACTGAAGCTTTCTTT. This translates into CASSPGVMNTEAFF.